This TCR beta chain came from a study of T cell changes during pregnancy in multiple sclerosis. V lost 7 bases to trimming and J lost 5 bases; unmatched junction nucleotides: 1. The CDR3 extends over 11 amino acids. The germline V gene encodes CDR1 MDHEN and CDR2 SYDVKM. TCRdb's copy holds only in-frame clones and misses some; the assay was immunoSEQ multiplex PCR. The sample has some 60,000 clones, roughly 95% seen once; the top ten hold 0.36%. This TCR came from a female donor with multiple sclerosis, enrolled in a pregnancy study. The source material was CD4+ T cells from peripheral blood mononuclear cells, sampled before pregnancy. The chain has TRBV28 and TRBJ1-2; TRBD1 matches 7 bases. CDR3 sequence (DNA): TGTGCCAGCAAGGGGGCTTATGGCTACACCTTC. Translation: CASKGAYGYTF.